This TCR beta chain stems from a study of identifying expanded T cells in peripheral blood. The assay was immunoSEQ multiplex PCR, and TCRdb's table has in-frame clones only and misses some. The table has 100,000 to 150,000 clones, 65% to 90% seen once; the top ten hold roughly 8%. CDR3 length equals 18 residues. Germline CDR1 and CDR2: SGHAT and FQNNGV. V gave up 4 bases and J gave up 8 bases; unmatched junction bases: 11. Healthy donors had no documented immune events, such as infections, while sampled. Study findings and constraints: Differentially abundant clones: approximately 1.3 between replicates, around 16 at 2 to 3 weeks, under 25 at four. Variance in clone template counts between approximately 2-week samples significantly increased with total template count across all healthy donors.

Concerning this clone itself: Its specificity is unknown.

The V call is TRBV11-2, the J call TRBJ2-2; TRBD2 agrees at 15 bases. Sequencing used blood. The sequence derives from a person aged 18 to 75 in good health. CDR3 sequence: CASSSSPGLAGGGGELFF. The CDR3 region has the DNA TGTGCCAGCAGCTCAAGCCCGGGACTAGCGGGAGGAGGTGGGGAGCTGTTTTTT.